The 8 T cell receptor beta chains given below trace back to one sample, sequenced in a study of cytomegalovirus exposure and HLA in healthy donors. Amplification used 60 Vbeta primers and 13 Jbeta primers. TCRdb's table, derived via immunoSEQ multiplex PCR, lists solely in-frame clones and lacks some. The data hold 150,000 to 200,000 clones, with 79% observed a single time. Sequencing used PBMCs. These TCRs come from a woman in her 40s in good health and CMV-seronegative.

This rearrangement joins TRBV19 to TRBJ1-1, with 7 bases that match TRBD1. V trimming: 3 bases; J trimming: 6 bases; junction bases outside the gene matches: 13. This CDR3 is built from 16 residues. Per germline, CDR1 LNHDA and CDR2 SQIVND (reference sequence). As DNA, the CDR3 is TGTGCCAGTAGTATGGGCATAGGGGGACAGCTTGCTGAAGCTTTCTTT. This translates into CASSMGIGGQLAEAFF.

A single count supports this clone. This CDR3 reads CASSVGAGGPQETQYF. The CDR3, as DNA: TGTGCCAGCAGCGTGGGCGCGGGGGGACCGCAAGAGACCCAGTACTTC. The chain employs TRBV9 and TRBJ2-5; 8 bases match TRBD2. CDR1 and CDR2 (germline): SGDLS, YYNGEE. The length of the CDR3 is 16 residues. Trimming took 2 bases from V and 2 from J; bases not matched to a gene: 8.

In the case of this clone: The identical CDR3 is also encoded by other nucleotide sequences in the sample. This rearrangement joins TRBV27 to TRBJ2-1; 11 nucleotides agree with TRBD2. V lost 2 bases to trimming and J lost 5 bases; unmatched junction nucleotides: 2. CDR1 is MNHEY and CDR2 is SMNVEV in the germline V gene (reference sequence). The CDR3 loop spans 15 amino acids. The CDR3 reads CASSLLAGGHNEQFF. The CDR3 DNA sequence: TGTGCCAGCAGTTTACTAGCGGGGGGTCACAATGAGCAGTTCTTC.

J is TRBJ2-1 and V is TRBV7-8; 9 bases align to TRBD1. This CDR3 is built from 14 residues. Trimming cost V 4 bases and J 5 bases; bases outside gene matches: 3. Germline loops: CDR1 SGHVS, CDR2 FQNEAQ. The CDR3 here is CASSSDRGNNEQFF. In nucleotides, the CDR3 is TGTGCCAGCAGCTCGGACAGGGGAAACAATGAGCAGTTCTTC. Drawing the rest from reference TRBV7-8 and TRBJ2-1, the complete variable domain is GAGVSQSPRYKVAKRGQDVALRCDPISGHVSLFWYQQALGQGPEFLTYFQNEAQLDKSGLPSDRFFAERPEGSVSTLKIQRTQQEDSAVYLCASSSDRGNNEQFFGPGTRLTVL.

The chain is built from TRBV28 and TRBJ2-1; D call uncertain. The CDR3 is 13 residues long. Germline V gene lookup returns CDR1 MDHEN and CDR2 SYDVKM. Between the trimmed V and J ends, which lost 3 bases and 7 bases, there was a span of 10 bases. The CDR3 sequence: CASSLVHRNEQFF. CDR3 sequence (DNA): TGTGCCAGCAGTTTGGTGCACCGGAATGAGCAGTTCTTC.

This clone was counted a few times. J is TRBJ1-5 and V is TRBV15, with D possibly matching TRBD1 (5 bases). The CDR3 runs to 14 residues. Trimming took 0 bases from V and 7 from J, leaving 10 bases between them. Looked up from germline, CDR1 is LNHNV and CDR2 is YYDKDF (reference sequence). The CDR3 is CATSREGKGQPQHF. In DNA, the CDR3 is TGTGCCACCAGCAGAGAGGGGAAGGGGCAGCCCCAGCATTTT.

This chain connects TRBV9 to TRBJ1-4; 8 nucleotides align to TRBD1. The CDR3 totals 16 residues. V trimming: 0 bases; J trimming: 1 base; junction bases outside the gene matches: 2. Germline CDR1 SGDLS, CDR2 YYNGEE. CDR3 sequence (DNA): TGTGCCAGCAGCGTAGGGACAGGGCGAACTAATGAAAAACTGTTTTTT. Amino acid sequence: CASSVGTGRTNEKLFF.

This rearrangement joins TRBV10-3 to TRBJ2-3, with TRBD2 as a possible D gene (5 bases). The CDR3 loop spans 17 amino acids. The germline gives CDR1 ENHRY, CDR2 SYGVKD. V was pared by 4 bases and J by 3 bases, with 20 bases between. The CDR3 reads CAISGPGSEGRTDTQYF. Here the CDR3 DNA reads TGTGCCATCAGTGGTCCGGGGAGTGAGGGCCGAACAGATACGCAGTATTTT.